The clone carrying this T cell receptor beta chain appeared once. Under the authors' procedure: Estimation of nucleated cell counts relied on the amplification of reference gene primers. The repertoire was sequenced with immunoSEQ multiplex PCR; TCRdb's copy has only in-frame clones and lacks some. V and J calls plus clone size are reproduced from that table; the DNA served to infer D and trimming. The table has roughly 190,000 clones, 70% to 90% seen once. These data belong to a study of blood T cell repertoires in COVID-19. Study-wide background: Sites in the United States, Italy and Spain provided acute and convalescent COVID-19 samples. From T cells, B-cell-depleted T cells, or PBMCs came the material, which was cDNA or gDNA.

The sequence was obtained from a man aged 25 to 40 with acute or convalescent COVID-19. Sequenced: peripheral blood.

This CDR3 reads CASSDSGGELFF. CDR3 nucleotides: TGTGCCAGCAGTGACTCCGGCGGGGAGCTGTTTTTT. The rearrangement links TRBV6-4 to TRBJ2-2; D unclear. Between the trimmed V and J ends, which lost 0 bases and 7 bases, there was a span of 3 bases. CDR1 is MRHNA and CDR2 is SNTAGT in the germline V gene. The CDR3 contains 12 residues.